The subject of this entry is one TCR beta chain. The antigen remains unidentified. PCR employed 60 Vbeta and 13 Jbeta primers. TCRdb's copy holds only in-frame clones and misses some; the assay was immunoSEQ multiplex PCR. This sample has about 150,000 clones, with 66% found just once. The data stem from a study of cytomegalovirus exposure and HLA in healthy donors. Study findings and constraints: Rarity characterized most TCR sequences, yet some public TCRs appeared in many donors. Among TCR beta chains, those listed as cytomegalovirus-associated numbered some 170.

The CDR3 runs 15 residues. V shed 1 base and J shed 1 base, with 11 bases lying between them. From germline, CDR1 is MGHRA and CDR2 YSYEKL. This chain joins TRBV4-1 and TRBJ2-7; D gene unclear. This clonotype originated in a human donor in good health. The specimen was PBMCs. CDR3 residues: CASSQGLLQSYEQYF. The CDR3 DNA reads TGCGCCAGCAGCCAAGGGCTCTTACAATCCTACGAGCAGTACTTC.